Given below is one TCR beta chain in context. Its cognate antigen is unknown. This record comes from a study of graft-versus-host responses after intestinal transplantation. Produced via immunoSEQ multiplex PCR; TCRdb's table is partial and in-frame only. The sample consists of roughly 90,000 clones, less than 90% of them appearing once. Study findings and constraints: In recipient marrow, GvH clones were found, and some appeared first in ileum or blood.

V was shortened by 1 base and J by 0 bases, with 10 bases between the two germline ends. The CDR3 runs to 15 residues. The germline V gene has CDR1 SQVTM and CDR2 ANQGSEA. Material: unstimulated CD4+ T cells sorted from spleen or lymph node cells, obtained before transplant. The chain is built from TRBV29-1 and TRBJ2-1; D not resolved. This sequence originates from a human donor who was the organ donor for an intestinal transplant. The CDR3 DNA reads TGCAGCGTTGAAGTTGTCCCGAGCTCCTACAATGAGCAGTTCTTC. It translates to CSVEVVPSSYNEQFF.